Listed below are T cell receptor beta chains from one sample, sequenced in a study of blood T cell repertoires in COVID-19. Profiled with immunoSEQ multiplex PCR; TCRdb holds only in-frame clones, not every one. This table has 120,000 or so clones, 70% to 90% appearing once. The specimen sequenced was peripheral blood. Receptor source: a man aged 35 to 55 with acute or convalescent COVID-19. Both conserved end residues are part of each CDR3.

>TRBV12-3/TRBV12-4|TRBJ1-2
CASTTGVEGGYTF
>TRBV7-8|TRBJ2-7
CASSRGQGVSHEQYF
>TRBV11-3|TRBJ2-5
CASSLGDRAIEEETQYF
>TRBV5-6|TRBJ1-5
CASSLASQAQHF
>TRBV30|TRBJ1-2
CAWSVQVSGYTF
>TRBV6-5|TRBJ1-2
CASSYGPVGGYTF
>TRBV6-2/TRBV6-3|TRBJ1-5
CASSGTSGAVRGYQPQHF
>TRBV9|TRBJ1-3
CASSLTANSGNTIYF
>TRBV7-2|TRBJ1-6
CASSLIGTGVSPLHF
>TRBV5-1|TRBJ2-2
CASSLRREGRTGELFF
>TRBV5-4|TRBJ2-5
CASSLGDRGQETQYF
>TRBV5-4|TRBJ2-1
CASSELRQGWDEQFF
>TRBV19|TRBJ1-1
CASRLDTMNTEAFF
>TRBV5-1|TRBJ1-1
CASSLGRKRNTEAFF
>TRBV3-1/TRBV3-2|TRBJ1-1
CASSQWGQVNTEAFF
>TRBV5-6|TRBJ1-6
CASSLGTGVEGSPLHF
>TRBV6-2/TRBV6-3|TRBJ1-5
CASSRQAPNQPQHF
>TRBV30|TRBJ1-2
CAWSADRAYGYTF
>TRBV10-3|TRBJ2-3
CAIGQVTTDTQYF
>TRBV6-5|TRBJ2-7
CASSYSKGGYEQYF
>TRBV19|TRBJ2-3
CASTHQLAVHTDTQYF
>TRBV7-2|TRBJ2-7
CASSLVVNSVHEQYF
>TRBV19|TRBJ1-1
CASSAPGLHTEAFF
>TRBV18|TRBJ1-3
CASSPSGQDGNTIYF
>TRBV14|TRBJ2-7
CASSRLGYEQYF
>TRBV3-1/TRBV3-2|TRBJ2-1
CASSHNGMGGEQFF
>TRBV24-1|TRBJ2-3
CATSDGGGVPDTQYF
>TRBV6-5|TRBJ1-2
CASKQGAFGYTF
>TRBV3-1/TRBV3-2|TRBJ1-2
CASSPLDRDQVGYTF
>TRBV5-6|TRBJ2-5
CASSLSGEQETQYF
>TRBV27|TRBJ2-7
CASAQGTLYEQYF
>TRBV18|TRBJ1-5
CASTTGVYNQPQHF
>TRBV29-1|TRBJ1-5
CSVRGQGDQPQHF